Listed here is a single TCR beta chain. What it recognizes is unknown. The data were produced by immunoSEQ multiplex PCR, yet TCRdb's version contains in-frame clones alone and is incomplete. Among about 62,000 clones listed, 80% to 90% were seen once. This specimen comes from a study of T cell responses to AZD1222 COVID-19 vaccine. About the research overall: Pooling was applied to second doses at about 4 or about 12 weeks. Study observations and caveats: No day 14 peak samples; only post-peak repertoires were characterized. Spike-wide coverage was observed for vaccine-associated CD4 TCRs, with dominant responses at 160-218 and 743-854.

Trimming at V came to 5 bases and at J to 6 bases, leaving 6 bases not matched to a gene. Germline assignment: CDR1 SGHAT and CDR2 FQNNGV. CDR3 length: 14 amino acids. The sequence was collected from an adult in good health. This chain joins TRBV11-2 and TRBJ2-3, with 9 bases matching TRBD2. The sample consisted of peripheral blood, taken on day 0 of AZD1222 vaccination. Written as DNA, the CDR3 is TGTGCCAGCAGCCAGGGACTAGCAGGGGATACGCAGTATTTT. Its protein is CASSQGLAGDTQYF.